This record covers a single T cell receptor (beta chain). Its cognate antigen is unknown. The data belong to a study of OX40 agonist ivuxolimab in advanced cancers. For the study at large: From about 23 to 85 years was the age range, with a mean of around 54 years, and approximately 80% were male. Enrollees could have had prior anti-PD-1, anti-PD-L1 or anti-CTLA-4 therapy, which about 42% had received.

Data came from immunoSEQ multiplex PCR; TCRdb stores just in-frame clones and leaves some out. The table shows around 56,000 clones, with approximately 80% occurring only once. Germline V gives CDR1 MDHEN, CDR2 SYDVKM. Trimming removed 6 bases at V and 4 bases at J, with 9 bases between. The length of the CDR3 is 12 residues. Study-wide results and limits: Partial responders at 0.1-3.0 mg/kg showed near-lowest clonal expansion.

The material was CD4+ or CD8+ T cells sorted from blood, obtained in a trial of the OX40 agonist ivuxolimab. This chain connects TRBV28 to TRBJ1-2, with D uncertain. This sequence was found in an adult with an advanced solid tumor such as melanoma, head and neck, liver or kidney cancer. CDR3 loop: CASRGLLYGYTF. DNA of the CDR3: TGTGCCAGCAGAGGTCTCCTCTATGGCTACACCTTC.